One T cell receptor beta chain is described in this entry. What this receptor recognizes is not known. The record has no base qualities; no much larger clone is one base away. Each collaborating institution followed its own protocols to collect whole blood in K2EDTA tubes. For TCRbeta analysis, collaborators shipped samples in one of three forms: frozen whole blood, isolated PBMCs, or DNA extracted from either of those sample types. This sample is drawn from a study of blood T cell repertoires in COVID-19 (dated by TCRdb to the early 2020s). The study in broad terms: The collaborator samples originated in the United States, Italy and Spain and spanned the acute and convalescent phases of COVID-19. The material from the prospective study consisted of cDNA or gDNA derived from T cells, B-cell-depleted T cells, or PBMCs. Deeply sampled blood TCRbeta repertoires from subjects exposed to, actively infected with, or recovered from COVID-19 were included in the dataset. The repertoires were made available in a free public database intended to serve as a resource for research on the immune response to SARS-CoV-2. The samples were drawn from the first 160 participants of the ongoing ImmuneRACE study and from 1,254 subjects provided by 6 global collaborators. Nearly every sample came with metadata listing a de-identified subject ID, COVID-19 status, age in years and sex. HLA class I and class II types, where available, came from metadata supplied by the sample provider rather than from assay-based typing.

The CDR3 goes from the cysteine to the phenylalanine over 11 residues. Only the CDR3 region is kept as DNA, spanning 33 bases read in frame from base 1. V was cut back by 0 bases and J by 7 bases, leaving a gap of 7 bases between them. CDR1 and CDR2 are read off the germline V gene (reference sequence) as DFQATT and SNEGSKA. The investigation overall reported the following: Clinical and demographic metadata were provided uncurated, with the amount varying by source and participant.

The immunoSEQ Assay, a bias-controlled multiplex PCR, was used to amplify TCRbeta CDR3 regions from genomic DNA. Under the source paper's analysis protocol: Within the assay, amplification of reference gene primers was used to estimate how many nucleated cells each sample contained. To quantify the absolute abundance of each unique TCRbeta CDR3 rearrangement, sequence reads were collapsed and filtered. For each sample, productive Simpson clonality was calculated by taking the square root of Simpson's diversity index across productive rearrangements. TCRdb limited this immuneACCESS table to in-frame rearrangements with V and J called. A share of clones is missing; checked studies link under half to unresolved V genes, and the rest is unexplained. V, J and clone size derive from that table, while D and trimming were established from the DNA sequence. For this sample there are fewer than 200,000 clones; 75% to 80% appear just once. The ten largest clones capture about 28% of the sample.

The sequenced material came from peripheral blood. The rearranged segments are TRBV20-1 and TRBJ2-7; the D segment could be TRBD2, given 5 matching bases. The source of this sequence is a woman aged 65 to 85 with acute or convalescent COVID-19. The sequence in DNA is TGCAGTGCTAGAGATCGGGGAGAGCAGTACTTC. Its amino acids are CSARDRGEQYF.